This T cell receptor (beta chain) stems from a study of Ad26.COV2.S vaccination and SARS-CoV-2 variants. The overall study: Once, or twice with 56 days between doses, Ad26.COV2.S was given intramuscularly.

Method: immunoSEQ multiplex PCR; TCRdb's copy keeps in-frame clones and lacks some. The sample carries 500,000 or so clones, about 83% recorded once. Indicated treatment: 15 to 20 received Ad26.COV2.S at low or high dose, single or two shots; roughly five received placebo; per-sample allocation not given. At day 63 after the first vaccine or placebo injection, samples were drawn. The vaccine antigen was prefusion-stabilized Wuhan SARS-CoV-2 spike. Germline assignment: CDR1 KGHDR and CDR2 SFDVKD. The trim removed 11 bases at V and 8 bases at J, leaving 8 bases unmatched. The CDR3 sequence is 12 residues long. Note on this clone: The antigen is not known.

Study results and caveats: Total T cell responses, in the TCR breadth and depth analyses, may have been underestimated.

The rearrangement uses TRBV24-1 and TRBJ1-2; 9 bases fit TRBD1. The sample consisted of peripheral blood, taken in a trial of Ad26.COV2.S vaccine versus placebo. The sequence was collected from a person aged 18-60 years who received the Ad26.COV2.S COVID-19 vaccine or a placebo. CDR3 protein: CAIRTGAGGYTF. The CDR3 region has the DNA TGTGCCATCAGGACAGGGGCGGGAGGCTACACCTTC.